This T cell receptor beta chain originates from a study of T cell responses to AZD1222 COVID-19 vaccine. Study-wide context: Second-dose intervals near 4 or 12 weeks were combined.

The CDR3 is made up of 16 amino acids. The V gene's germline CDR1 is MDHEN and CDR2 SYDVKM. J gave up 4 bases and V 2 bases, and 8 bases lay outside the gene matches. General study points: Increases in Spike-specific TCR breadth and depth were seen after two AZD1222 doses.

TCRdb's table, derived via immunoSEQ multiplex PCR, lists solely in-frame clones and lacks some. The table shows over 90,000 clones, with 91% occurring only once. To note about this clone: What it binds is unknown.

Sequenced here: peripheral blood, sampled on day 0 of AZD1222 vaccination. The gene calls are TRBV28 and TRBJ1-5, with 7 bases matching TRBD1. The clonotype originates from an adult in good health. The CDR3 sequence is CASSLGGQGENQPQHF. The CDR3 nucleotides read TGTGCCAGCAGTTTAGGAGGGCAGGGGGAAAATCAGCCCCAGCATTTT.